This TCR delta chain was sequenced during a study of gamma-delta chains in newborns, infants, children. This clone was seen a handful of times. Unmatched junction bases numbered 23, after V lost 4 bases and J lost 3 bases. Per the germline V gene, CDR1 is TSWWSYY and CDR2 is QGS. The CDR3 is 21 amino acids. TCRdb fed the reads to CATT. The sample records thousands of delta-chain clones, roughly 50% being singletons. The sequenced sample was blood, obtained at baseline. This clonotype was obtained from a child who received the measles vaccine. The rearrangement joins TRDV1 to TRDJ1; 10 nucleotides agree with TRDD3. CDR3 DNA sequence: TGTGCTCTTGGGGTTCCCCCCGGTTCATTTGGGGGATACATTTTGGCCGATAAACTCATCTTT. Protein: CALGVPPGSFGGYILADKLIF.